The 3 T cell receptor beta chains given below trace back to one sample, sequenced in a study of identical twins. TCRdb passed the 5' RACE reads through MiXCR, listing each CDR3 protein once. The profile shows approximately 220,000 distinct CDR3 sequences, about 7.5% of them singletons. These data were likewise used in another study, on yellow fever vaccine responses in identical twins.

Sequencing input: memory (CD45RO+) T cells sorted from blood. All receptors derive from a woman younger than 30 in good health.

The rearrangement links TRBV7-3 to TRBJ2-1; 8 bases are a match to TRBD2. Losses at the gene ends were 1 base for V and 9 bases for J; bases not matched to a gene: 8. The CDR3 has 15 residues. The V gene's germline CDR1 is SGHTA and CDR2 FQGTGA. CDR3 in amino acids: CASSLSPGGAFEQFF. The DNA for the CDR3 is TGTGCCAGCAGCTTAAGCCCCGGGGGGGCTTTTGAGCAGTTCTTC.

There are many counts of this clonotype. The chain uses TRBV6-2 or TRBV6-3 and TRBJ2-7; 8 bases line up with TRBD2. CDR1 MNHEY and CDR2 SVGEGT come from the germline V gene. Unmatched junction bases numbered 9, after V lost 5 bases and J lost 6 bases. This CDR3 has 14 amino acids. The CDR3: CASSTGLDVGEQYF. CDR3 nucleotide sequence: TGTGCCAGCAGTACGGGACTAGATGTGGGCGAGCAGTACTTC.

This clonotype was counted between two and nine times. Possible read error: a much larger clone is one base away. V is TRBV12-3 or TRBV12-4 and J is TRBJ2-3; TRBD2 aligns across 8 bases. The CDR3 loop spans 19 amino acids. V lost 11 bases and J lost 2; bases outside the gene matches: 24. The CDR3 DNA reads as TGTGCCTGCTGTTTAGGATTCGAGCGGGGGAAGCATTTCACAGATACGCAGTATTTT. This codes for CACCLGFERGKHFTDTQYF.